The 7 T cell receptor beta chains listed next were all sequenced from one sample in a study of identical twins. TCRdb reprocessed the 5' RACE reads via MiXCR and lists one record per CDR3 protein. The data show 430,000 or so distinct CDR3 sequences, 20% to 25% seen once. The same sample was also studied in work on T cells expressing NK-cell markers.

Source material: CD4+ T cells sorted from blood. The receptors stem from a woman aged 18-30 years in good health.

This rearrangement joins TRBV3-1 to TRBJ1-2, with 10 bases that match TRBD1. The CDR3 length is 13 residues. The germline V gene encodes CDR1 LGHDT and CDR2 YNNKEL (reference sequence). Losses at the gene ends were 5 bases for V and 4 bases for J; bases not matched to a gene: 1. The CDR3, as DNA: TGTGCCAGCAGCGGGACAGGGGTCTATGGCTACACCTTC. Translated: CASSGTGVYGYTF.

The chain has TRBV9 and TRBJ2-1; 7 nucleotides align to TRBD2. Trimming cost V 4 bases and J 2 bases; bases outside gene matches: 12. Germline V gene sequence: CDR1 SGDLS, CDR2 YYNGEE. CDR3 length equals 17 residues. Here the CDR3 reads CASSPRAGARPYNEQFF. CDR3 nucleotide sequence: TGTGCCAGCAGCCCACGGGCGGGAGCACGGCCCTACAATGAGCAGTTCTTC.

This clonotype turned up a few times. The rearrangement uses TRBV28 and TRBJ2-2, with D possibly matching TRBD2 (6 bases). Per the germline V gene, CDR1 is MDHEN and CDR2 is SYDVKM. Trimming took 11 bases from V and 4 from J, leaving 23 bases between them. CDR3 length equals 16 residues. CDR3 loop: CAGRTGRRGVTGELFF. The CDR3 DNA reads as TGTGCCGGACGGACGGGCAGGAGGGGAGTCACCGGGGAGCTGTTTTTT. The whole variable domain, filled in from reference TRBV28 and TRBJ2-2, reads DVKVTQSSRYLVKRTGEKVFLECVQDMDHENMFWYRQDPGLGLRLIYFSYDVKMKEKGDIPEGYSVSREKKERFSLILESASTNQTSMYLCAGRTGRRGVTGELFFGEGSRLTVL.

The V gene is TRBV20-1, the J gene TRBJ2-1, with D tentatively TRBD1 or TRBD2 (5 bases each). V lost 4 bases and J lost 9, with 22 bases in between. Germline CDR1 DFQATT, CDR2 SNEGSKA (reference sequence). This CDR3 is built from 15 residues. This CDR3 reads CSAKWWGPAQREQFF. The DNA for the CDR3 is TGCAGTGCTAAGTGGTGGGGACCGGCTCAACGTGAGCAGTTCTTC.

The chain couples TRBV9 to TRBJ2-3; the match to TRBD1 covers 9 bases. CDR3 length: 17 residues. Germline CDR1 SGDLS, CDR2 YYNGEE. J lost 3 bases, V lost 3 bases, and 11 bases had no gene match. As DNA, the CDR3 is TGTGCCAGCAGCGAAACGGCCGGGACAGGGATAACAGATACGCAGTATTTT. It encodes CASSETAGTGITDTQYF.

This clonotype was seen more than once but under ten times. The V call is TRBV20-1, the J call TRBJ1-4, with no clear D. CDR3 length equals 14 residues. Trimming pared 6 bases from V and 2 bases from J, leaving 13 bases between. Germline CDR1 reads DFQATT; CDR2 reads SNEGSKA (reference sequence). As DNA, the CDR3 is TGCAGTGCCCTCCCGGGCGGCACTAATGAAAAACTGTTTTTT. Amino acid sequence: CSALPGGTNEKLFF.

V is TRBV20-1 and J is TRBJ1-2; 9 bases line up with TRBD1. The CDR3 is 13 amino acids. Trimming cost V 1 base and J 4 bases; bases outside gene matches: 1. Germline V CDR1 and CDR2: DFQATT, SNEGSKA (reference sequence). CDR3 sequence reads: CSARGGQGYGYTF. For the CDR3, the DNA is TGCAGTGCTAGAGGGGGACAGGGCTATGGCTACACCTTC.